A selection of T cell receptor beta chains follows, all from one sample in a study of beta chain features in type 1 diabetes. TCRdb's table, derived via immunoSEQ multiplex PCR, lists solely in-frame clones and lacks some. Among 640,000 or so clones listed, roughly an eighth were seen once. The sequencing input was naive CD4+ T cells from blood. These receptors were collected from a man younger than 35 with type 1 diabetes. Both conserved end residues are trimmed from each CDR3. Each record gives: V gene, J gene, CDR3 protein.

TRBV27	TRBJ2-6	ASGTGESGANVLT
TRBV27	TRBJ2-7	ASKEWGTGSYEQY
TRBV30	TRBJ2-7	AWSVRLSSGGGYEQY
TRBV6-5	TRBJ1-1	ASSSDQAQAF
TRBV5-1	TRBJ1-2	ASSLDSGNYGYT
TRBV13	TRBJ2-5	ASSLGAVAWDRERRETQY
TRBV15	TRBJ2-3	ATSQRGLSTDTQY
TRBV7-2	TRBJ2-1	ASSFGSGLLEQF
TRBV7-3	TRBJ1-1	ASSSQRGTEAF
TRBV19	TRBJ2-2	ASATHRTGGTGELF
TRBV6-1	TRBJ2-5	ASSARPGGETQY
TRBV5-1	TRBJ1-1	ASSLVGTGRHTEAF
TRBV28	TRBJ1-2	ASSPHREYNYGYT
TRBV6-1	TRBJ1-1	ASSRGGTEAF
TRBV9	TRBJ1-1	ASSTSGTGGTEAF
TRBV7-9	TRBJ2-3	ASSLGDRETDTQY
TRBV2	TRBJ1-2	ASSVGQGKDGYT